This T cell receptor (beta chain) originates from a study of beta chain features in type 1 diabetes. Study overall: Cell yields, gender and age were comparable in patients and healthy donors.

Every bit of the isolated RNA underwent reverse transcription, so sequencing read expressed TCRB transcripts. Naive, central memory and regulatory T cell samples averaged about 3.57 million reads. The method was immunoSEQ multiplex PCR; TCRdb's version includes in-frame clones alone and lacks a portion of them. The sample lists 350,000 to 450,000 clones, approximately 15% occurring once. This clone has only a few counts. The antigen remains unidentified. General study findings and limits: There was a moderate but significant shortening of TCRB CDR3s in all four CD4+ subsets of Type 1 diabetes patients. Patients' naive, central memory and Treg TCRB repertoires seemed closer to one another than those of healthy donors.

V lost 4 bases, J lost 4 bases, and 15 bases lay in between. Germline V lookup: CDR1 SGHDT, CDR2 YYEEEE. The CDR3 has 14 residues. The TCR sequence derives from a woman between 18 and 29 years old in good health. Sample: naive CD4+ T cells from blood. The chain uses TRBV5-6 and TRBJ2-7; D may be TRBD2 (6 bases). DNA for the CDR3: TGTGCCAGCAGCCCCTTTCGGGGGAAGTACGAGCAGTACTTC. Translation: CASSPFRGKYEQYF.